This is a list of T cell receptor beta chains from one sample in a study of blood T cell repertoires in COVID-19. The table came from immunoSEQ multiplex PCR; TCRdb's copy has only in-frame clones and leaves some out. The table has some 300,000 clones, roughly 90% seen once; the top ten hold 2.5% to 3%. Input material: PBMCs or T cells enriched from blood (not recorded which). The origin of the receptors is a woman between 45 and 65 years old who had been exposed to COVID-19. Both conserved end residues are part of each CDR3. The D gene is left open where the match is weak. Rows may omit the clone size; those that give it use once, few, many or a size class.

d_gene	abundance	v_gene	j_gene	CDR3nt	CDR3aa
TRBD1	NA	TRBV12-3/TRBV12-4	TRBJ1-2	TGTGCCAGCAGCCTAATTACAGGGGTTGGCTACACCTTC	CASSLITGVGYTF
TRBD1	NA	TRBV6-5	TRBJ2-1	TGTGCCAGCAGGTCCGGGACAGACAATGAGCAGTTCTTC	CASRSGTDNEQFF
NA	NA	TRBV11-2	TRBJ2-1	TGTGCCAGCAGCTTAGGGGCGGGGTGGGGTTACAATGAGCAGTTCTTC	CASSLGAGWGYNEQFF
NA	NA	TRBV6-5	TRBJ1-4	NA	CASSTSGQSNEKLFF
TRBD2	once	TRBV7-9	TRBJ2-3	TGTGCCAGCAGCGAAACTAGCGGGGGCACAGATACGCAGTATTTT	CASSETSGGTDTQYF
NA	NA	TRBV19	TRBJ2-7	TGTGCCAGTAGTATTGTAAGCGACTCCTACGAGCAGTACTTC	CASSIVSDSYEQYF
NA	NA	TRBV2	TRBJ1-5	TGTGCCAGCAGTGAAGCGGGCTTCAATCAGCCCCAGCATTTT	CASSEAGFNQPQHF
TRBD2	NA	TRBV28	TRBJ2-7	TGTGCCAGCAGTTTAAATAAGAGACTAGCGAGCTACGAGCAGTACTTC	CASSLNKRLASYEQYF
NA	NA	TRBV28	TRBJ1-1	TGTGCCAGCAGTTTAGATCAGGTTGCTTTCTTT	CASSLDQVAFF
TRBD1	NA	TRBV28	TRBJ1-2	TGTGCCAGCAGGGACAACAGGGGGTATGGCTACACCTTC	CASRDNRGYGYTF
NA	NA	TRBV5-8	TRBJ1-5	TGTGCCAGCAGCCCCGGGGTCGGAGGGCTGCAGCCCCAGCATTTT	CASSPGVGGLQPQHF
NA	NA	TRBV19	TRBJ2-7	TGTGCCAGTAGTATCGTCAGGGGCTACGAGCAGTACTTC	CASSIVRGYEQYF
NA	NA	TRBV5-6	TRBJ1-1	TGTGCCAGTTCAGGGTCCTTGAACACTGAAGCTTTCTTT	CASSGSLNTEAFF
NA	NA	TRBV5-1	TRBJ2-2	TGCGCCAGCAGCTTGGGGCAGGGGGGAAGCACCGGGGAGCTGTTTTTT	CASSLGQGGSTGELFF
NA	NA	TRBV5-1	TRBJ1-3	TGCGCCAGCAGCCTCGGAGTTCCTGGACACCACTCTGGAAACACCATATATTTT	CASSLGVPGHHSGNTIYF
TRBD1	NA	TRBV3-1/TRBV3-2	TRBJ1-2	TGTGCCAGCAGCCAAGAGGACAGGGGCTATGGCTACACCTTC	CASSQEDRGYGYTF
TRBD1	NA	TRBV19	TRBJ2-1	TGTGCCAGTAGTACGCGGGACAGGGTTAACAATGAGCAGTTCTTC	CASSTRDRVNNEQFF
NA	NA	TRBV9	TRBJ2-1	TGTGCCAGCAGCGTCTTTTCCGGGGGTGCATACAATGAGCAGTTCTTC	CASSVFSGGAYNEQFF
TRBD1	NA	TRBV5-1	TRBJ2-7	TGCGCCAGCAGCTTTTACGGGACAGGGGACACCCTATACGAGCAGTACTTC	CASSFYGTGDTLYEQYF
NA	NA	TRBV14	TRBJ2-7	TGTGCCAGCAGCCAATCTTACGAGCAGTACTTC	CASSQSYEQYF
TRBD1	NA	TRBV5-5	TRBJ2-7	TGTGCCAGCAGTTTCGGACAGGGCGTTACTGCCTCCTACGAGCAGTACTTC	CASSFGQGVTASYEQYF
TRBD1	NA	TRBV6-4	TRBJ1-1	TGTGCCAGCAGACTATACGGGACAGTGAACACTGAAGCTTTCTTT	CASRLYGTVNTEAFF
NA	NA	TRBV19	TRBJ2-7	TGTGCCAGTAGTATCACCGGGACATCAGGCGAGCAGTACTTC	CASSITGTSGEQYF
TRBD1	NA	TRBV11-3	TRBJ1-5	TGTGCCAGCAGCTTAGCGGGACAGGGGAATCAGCCCCAGCATTTT	CASSLAGQGNQPQHF
NA	NA	TRBV27	TRBJ2-1	TGTGCCAGCAGCTGGGACATCGATTCCTACAATGAGCAGTTCTTC	CASSWDIDSYNEQFF
NA	NA	TRBV30	TRBJ1-2	TGTGCCTGGAGTGCCGGGGACTATTATGGCTACACCTTC	CAWSAGDYYGYTF
TRBD2	NA	TRBV9	TRBJ2-2	TGTGCCAGCAGCGTGAGCGGGGGGGCCAACGGGGAGCTGTTTTTT	CASSVSGGANGELFF
NA	NA	TRBV28	TRBJ2-1	TGTGCCAGCACCTCAGCCGGACACGAGAGCTCCTACAATGAGCAGTTCTTC	CASTSAGHESSYNEQFF
TRBD2	NA	TRBV5-6	TRBJ2-3	TGTGCCAGCAGCGAATCCGGGACTAGCCTTCGCACAGATACGCAGTATTTT	CASSESGTSLRTDTQYF
NA	NA	TRBV27	TRBJ2-7	TGTGCCAGCAGTTCAAACAGGGAATCTCGGGCCTACGAGCAGTACTTC	CASSSNRESRAYEQYF
TRBD1	NA	TRBV7-2	TRBJ1-3	TGTGCCAGCAGCTTAGCCTCCGCCAGGGGGTTAGGGTACACCATATATTTT	CASSLASARGLGYTIYF
NA	once	TRBV5-4	TRBJ2-6	TGTGCCAGCAGCTTGGCCGGGGTTGGGGCCAACGTCCTGACTTTC	CASSLAGVGANVLTF
TRBD2	NA	TRBV2	TRBJ2-3	TGTGCCAGCAGTGAAGCTGGTAGCGGGGGGACAGATACGCAGTATTTT	CASSEAGSGGTDTQYF
NA	NA	TRBV27	TRBJ2-6	TGTGCCAGCAGTCCGGGATCGGGCTCTGGGGCCAACGTCCTGACTTTC	CASSPGSGSGANVLTF
TRBD1	NA	TRBV7-8	TRBJ2-3	TGTGCCAGCAGCTTGGGACAGGCATCCCCTATTAGCACAGATACGCAGTATTTT	CASSLGQASPISTDTQYF
TRBD1	once	TRBV5-1	TRBJ1-2	TGCGCCAGCAGCTTCGACAGGGTTATCTATGGCTACACCTTC	CASSFDRVIYGYTF
TRBD2	NA	TRBV7-2	TRBJ2-3	TGTGCCAGCAGCCCTAGTAGCGGGGGAGGCACAGATACGCAGTATTTT	CASSPSSGGGTDTQYF
TRBD1	NA	TRBV15	TRBJ1-5	TGTGCCATCGGACAGGGGTTTGGGCAGCCCCAGCATTTT	CAIGQGFGQPQHF
NA	NA	TRBV7-9	TRBJ1-1	TGTGCCAGCAGCCACTCCCGCGGGGTCCCGAACACTGAAGCTTTCTTT	CASSHSRGVPNTEAFF
NA	NA	TRBV5-1	TRBJ1-3	TGCGCCAGCAGCTTGGGGGAGGGAGCCTCTGGAAACACCATATATTTT	CASSLGEGASGNTIYF
NA	NA	TRBV24-1	TRBJ2-7	TGTGCCACCAGTGACCCAACAGGGTCACGTTACGAGCAGTACTTC	CATSDPTGSRYEQYF
NA	many	TRBV6-1	TRBJ2-6	TGTGCCAGCAGTGAAGAAGAGTCTGGGGCCAACGTCCTGACTTTC	CASSEEESGANVLTF